The next 22 T cell receptor beta chains were all read from a single sample in a study of T cell responses to AZD1222 COVID-19 vaccine. Sequenced by immunoSEQ multiplex PCR; TCRdb stores in-frame clones only, minus some. The sample has about 140,000 clones; about 92% are singletons. This specimen was peripheral blood, taken after recovery from COVID-19. These receptors originate from an adult who had recovered from COVID-19.

J is TRBJ1-2 and V is TRBV4-2; D remains unclear. The length of the CDR3 is 17 residues. The germline V gene encodes CDR1 LGHNA and CDR2 YNFKEQ. V lost 4 bases to trimming and J lost 0 bases, with 18 bases between them. DNA of the CDR3: TGTGCCAGCAGCCCACCTCTGAGGCAGGAGACTAACTATGGCTACACCTTC. Protein product: CASSPPLRQETNYGYTF.

V gene TRBV19 combines with J gene TRBJ1-1; D is possibly TRBD1 (5 bases). Trimming removed 0 bases at V and 1 base at J, with 18 bases between. The germline gives CDR1 LNHDA, CDR2 SQIVND (reference sequence). This CDR3 spans 18 amino acids. CDR3 sequence: CASSIDWSQGRTNTEAFF. In DNA, the CDR3 is TGTGCCAGTAGTATAGATTGGAGCCAGGGTCGTACGAACACTGAAGCTTTCTTT. The variable domain in full, completed from reference TRBV19 and TRBJ1-1, reads DGGITQSPKYLFRKEGQNVTLSCEQNLNHDAMYWYRQDPGQGLRLIYYSQIVNDFQKGDIAEGYSVSREKKESFPLTVTSAQKNPTAFYLCASSIDWSQGRTNTEAFFGQGTRLTVV.

This clone was counted a single time. V gene TRBV11-2 combines with J gene TRBJ1-6; a possible D gene is TRBD1 (6 bases). Trimming left V 3 bases short and J 5 bases short, with 11 bases between. Germline lookup yields CDR1 SGHAT and CDR2 FQNNGV. The CDR3 contains 15 residues. CDR3 sequence (DNA): TGTGCCAGCAGCTTCGGACAGTCCAATAATTCACCCCTCCACTTT. Its protein is CASSFGQSNNSPLHF.

J is TRBJ2-6 and V is TRBV5-1; 8 bases are a match to TRBD1. The CDR3 has 18 residues. Germline-derived CDR1 and CDR2 are SGHRS and YFSETQ. Unmatched junction bases numbered 8, after V lost 3 bases and J lost 0 bases. The CDR3 DNA follows: TGCGCCAGCAGCTCGATAGGGACAGGTGTCTCTGGGGCCAACGTCCTGACTTTC. It specifies CASSSIGTGVSGANVLTF.

This rearrangement joins TRBV29-1 to TRBJ2-7; D tentatively reads TRBD1 or TRBD2 (6 bases each). With 4 bases removed from V and 4 bases from J, the gap between germline ends came to 8 bases. There are 11 residues in the CDR3. Germline loops: CDR1 SQVTM, CDR2 ANQGSEA. The CDR3 loop reads CSVGRGYEQYF. The CDR3 DNA reads TGCAGCGTTGGGAGGGGGTACGAGCAGTACTTC.

This clone was observed once. The chain employs TRBV28 and TRBJ2-7; no reliable D call. The length of the CDR3 is 15 residues. V was cut by 3 bases and J by 0 bases, with 12 bases left in between. From germline, CDR1 is MDHEN and CDR2 SYDVKM. For the CDR3, the DNA is TGTGCCAGCAGTTTTTGGCAGAGACGCTCCTACGAGCAGTACTTC. Translating it yields CASSFWQRRSYEQYF.

The J gene is TRBJ1-1, the V gene TRBV28; 8 nucleotides align to TRBD1. V lost 5 bases to trimming and J lost 4 bases; unmatched junction nucleotides: 12. The CDR3 runs 16 residues. Germline V lookup: CDR1 MDHEN, CDR2 SYDVKM. CDR3 amino acids: CASSPSPGQAVTEAFF. The CDR3 nucleotides are TGTGCCAGCAGTCCATCTCCGGGACAGGCCGTCACTGAAGCTTTCTTT.

The chain combines TRBV6-5 with TRBJ2-5; maybe TRBD2 (6 bases). The germline CDR1 and CDR2 sequences are MNHEY and SVGAGI. With 6 bases removed from V and 1 base from J, the gap between germline ends came to 9 bases. There are 13 residues in the CDR3. CDR3 sequence reads: CASRWDSQETQYF. CDR3 nucleotides: TGTGCCAGCAGATGGGACTCCCAAGAGACCCAGTACTTC.

This chain connects TRBV19 to TRBJ1-5; a possible D gene is TRBD1 (6 bases). CDR1 is LNHDA and CDR2 is SQIVND in the germline V gene (reference sequence). V dropped 4 bases and J dropped 4 bases, with 8 bases sitting between them. The CDR3 has 13 amino acids. CDR3 nucleotides: TGTGCCAGTAGTAACACAGGGAATCAGCCCCAGCATTTT. Translating gives CASSNTGNQPQHF.

The gene calls are TRBV5-1 and TRBJ2-7; 7 bases map to TRBD2. Trimming cost V 0 bases and J 2 bases; bases outside gene matches: 2. The CDR3 contains 14 residues. In germline, CDR1 is SGHRS, CDR2 YFSETQ. CDR3 loop: CASSLAAGAYEQYF. The CDR3, as DNA: TGCGCCAGCAGCTTGGCCGCGGGAGCCTACGAGCAGTACTTC.

The J gene is TRBJ2-2, the V gene TRBV9, with unresolved D. This CDR3 comprises 12 residues. Trimming left V 0 bases short and J 7 bases short, with 4 bases between. CDR1 is SGDLS and CDR2 is YYNGEE in the germline V gene. The CDR3 DNA sequence: TGTGCCAGCAGCGTAGTAGGCGGGGAGCTGTTTTTT. Residues: CASSVVGGELFF.

The chain joins TRBV2 to TRBJ1-3, with a tentative D call TRBD1 (5 bases). The CDR3 extends over 12 amino acids. Per germline, CDR1 SNHLY and CDR2 FYNNEI. Trimming shortened V by 4 bases and J by 9 bases, and 10 bases separated the two germline ends. CDR3 nucleotides: TGTGCCAGCAGTGGGGACCCCCGCACCATATATTTT. Amino acid sequence: CASSGDPRTIYF. Complete variable domain (other parts from reference TRBV2 and TRBJ1-3): EPEVTQTPSHQVTQMGQEVILRCVPISNHLYFYWYRQILGQKVEFLVSFYNNEISEKSEIFDDQFSVERPDGSNFTLKIRSTKLEDSAMYFCASSGDPRTIYFGEGSWLTVV.

This chain uses TRBV20-1 with TRBJ2-1; weak D call: TRBD1 (6 bases). This CDR3 region has 11 residues. Germline V lookup: CDR1 DFQATT, CDR2 SNEGSKA (reference sequence). The CDR3 loop is CSCQGSNEQFF. The CDR3 region has the DNA TGCAGCTGCCAGGGGAGCAATGAGCAGTTCTTC.

For the CDR3, the DNA is TGTGCCAGCAGCCCCGGACTCCCTCCGAATGGGGAGCTGTTTTTT. It yields the protein CASSPGLPPNGELFF. The chain employs TRBV7-8 and TRBJ2-2, with D tentatively TRBD2 (5 bases). Germline V gives CDR1 SGHVS, CDR2 FQNEAQ. The CDR3 spans 15 residues. Trimming removed 5 bases from V and 8 bases from J, with 18 bases in between. The full variable domain, completed using reference TRBV7-8 and TRBJ2-2, is GAGVSQSPRYKVAKRGQDVALRCDPISGHVSLFWYQQALGQGPEFLTYFQNEAQLDKSGLPSDRFFAERPEGSVSTLKIQRTQQEDSAVYLCASSPGLPPNGELFFGEGSRLTVL.

The DNA for the CDR3 is TGCGCCAGCAGTGGTAGCGGAGGTTCCTACGAGCAGTACTTC. It yields the protein CASSGSGGSYEQYF. This chain links TRBV10-1 with TRBJ2-7; perhaps TRBD2 as D (6 bases). CDR1 and CDR2 (germline): WNHNN, SYGVQD (reference sequence). Trimming pared 4 bases from V and 1 base from J, leaving 11 bases between. The CDR3 sequence is 14 residues long.

This chain connects TRBV10-3 to TRBJ2-7; 7 bases are shared with TRBD1. The junction had 2 bases not matched to a gene; V was cut back by 1 base and J by 2 bases. Per the germline V gene, CDR1 is ENHRY and CDR2 is SYGVKD. CDR3 size: 14 residues. The CDR3 spells CAISEFQGAYEQYF. In nucleotides, the CDR3 is TGTGCCATCAGTGAGTTCCAGGGGGCCTACGAGCAGTACTTC.

The V and J genes are TRBV7-2 and TRBJ2-7; 7 bases map to TRBD1. This CDR3 spans 15 amino acids. Germline trimming cut 4 bases from V and 5 bases from J; bases unmatched to any gene: 11. From germline, CDR1 is SGHTA and CDR2 FQGNSA. This CDR3 reads CASSSPWTGVDEQYF. CDR3 nucleotide sequence: TGTGCCAGCAGCTCTCCCTGGACAGGCGTCGACGAGCAGTACTTC.

This clone was observed once. The V gene is TRBV27, the J gene TRBJ2-7, with TRBD1 as a possible D gene (5 bases). The V end lost 0 bases, the J end lost 2 bases, and 20 bases lay between the germline ends. CDR1 MNHEY and CDR2 SMNVEV come from the germline V gene (reference sequence). The CDR3 runs to 18 residues. CDR3 protein: CASSLSLPGEGAAYEQYF. CDR3 sequence (DNA): TGTGCCAGCAGTTTATCCCTCCCGGGCGAAGGGGCCGCCTACGAGCAGTACTTC.

This chain connects TRBV11-3 to TRBJ1-1, with TRBD1 matching over 7 bases. CDR3 size: 16 residues. The V segment lost 5 bases and the J segment 3 bases; nucleotides outside the gene matches: 12. From germline, CDR1 is SGHNT and CDR2 YENEEA. The CDR3 bases are TGTGCCAGCAGCGGAGGCCTCCACACAGGGGACACTGAAGCTTTCTTT. This gives the protein CASSGGLHTGDTEAFF.

This clone came up once. The chain has TRBV6-6 and TRBJ2-7; 7 positions match TRBD2. The V and J ends lost 2 bases and 6 bases, in that order; junction bases with no gene match: 7. Germline V gene sequence: CDR1 MNHNY, CDR2 SVGAGI (reference sequence). CDR3 length: 14 residues. For the CDR3, the DNA is TGTGCCAGCAGTTACCTTGCGGGAGTGAGCGAGCAGTACTTC. Its protein product is CASSYLAGVSEQYF.

The CDR3 bases are TGTGCCAGCAGCTTCCCGGGACAGGGGACCTACGAGCAGTACTTC. As protein: CASSFPGQGTYEQYF. The chain combines TRBV11-1 with TRBJ2-7; 10 nucleotides align to TRBD1. With 3 bases clipped from V and 2 bases from J, the junction kept 4 bases outside the gene matches. CDR1 and CDR2 from the germline V gene are SGHAT and FQDESV (reference sequence). The length of the CDR3 is 15 residues.

The CDR3 loop reads CASSLVGLAGPPRGNEQFF. CDR3 in DNA: TGTGCCAGCAGCTTAGTAGGACTAGCGGGACCCCCCCGGGGCAATGAGCAGTTCTTC. The J gene is TRBJ2-1, the V gene TRBV7-9, with 12 bases identical to TRBD2. Germline CDR1 and CDR2: SEHNR and FQNEAQ (reference sequence). The trim removed 1 base at V and 6 bases at J, leaving 13 bases unmatched. The CDR3 length is 19 residues.